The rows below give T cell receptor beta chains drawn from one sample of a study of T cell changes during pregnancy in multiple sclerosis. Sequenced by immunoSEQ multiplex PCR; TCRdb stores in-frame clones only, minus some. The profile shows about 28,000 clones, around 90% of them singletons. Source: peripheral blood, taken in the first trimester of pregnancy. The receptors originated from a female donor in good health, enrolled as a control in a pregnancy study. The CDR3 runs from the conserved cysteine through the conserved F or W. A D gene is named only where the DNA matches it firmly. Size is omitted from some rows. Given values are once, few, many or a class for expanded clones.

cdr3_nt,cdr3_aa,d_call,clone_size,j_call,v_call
TGTGCCAGCAGCCCTAGGGCGGGGGTTACCGGGGAGCTGTTTTTT,CASSPRAGVTGELFF,TRBD2,-,TRBJ2-2,TRBV2
TGTGCCAGCAGCGTAGACGAACAGACCATAGCTAACTATGGCTACACCTTC,CASSVDEQTIANYGYTF,-,-,TRBJ1-2,TRBV9
TGTGCCAGCAGCTTTCCTCAGAAGAACACCGGGGAGCTGTTTTTT,CASSFPQKNTGELFF,-,-,TRBJ2-2,TRBV11-3
TGTGCCAGCAGCTACGCAGGGGCCCGATACGAGCAGTACTTC,CASSYAGARYEQYF,-,-,TRBJ2-7,TRBV7-9
TGTGCCAGCAGCTTAACCCGGGACAGGGGAACTGGGGCCAACGTCCTGACTTTC,CASSLTRDRGTGANVLTF,TRBD1,once,TRBJ2-6,TRBV7-2
TGTGCCAGCAGGGGGGACAGGGTGAACACTGAAGCTTTCTTT,CASRGDRVNTEAFF,TRBD1,-,TRBJ1-1,TRBV6-1
TGTGCCAGCAGTCTAGCCGTGACCTACGAGCAGTACTTC,CASSLAVTYEQYF,-,-,TRBJ2-7,TRBV6-1
TGTGCCAGCTCATTGTCGGGAGGGAGTTGGAATGAGCAGTTCTTC,CASSLSGGSWNEQFF,TRBD2,-,TRBJ2-1,TRBV18
TGTGCCATCCTTAGGCAGGACACTGAAGCTTTCTTT,CAILRQDTEAFF,-,-,TRBJ1-1,TRBV2
TGTGCCAGCAGCTCCCCTCCCGGGACAGGTGGCACAGATACGCAGTATTTT,CASSSPPGTGGTDTQYF,TRBD1,-,TRBJ2-3,TRBV7-2
TGCAGCGTTGAAGGTACAGCGGACTCTGGAAACACCATATATTTT,CSVEGTADSGNTIYF,-,medium-sized,TRBJ1-3,TRBV29-1
TGTGCCAGCAGTTTAATTCAAGCCGCGGCGTGGAATTCACCCCTCCACTTT,CASSLIQAAAWNSPLHF,-,-,TRBJ1-6,TRBV27
TGTGCCACCAAGGGGGACGATACGCAGTATTTT,CATKGDDTQYF,-,-,TRBJ2-3,TRBV7-2
TGTGCCAGCAGTTACGGCAGGAAACCCTACGAGCAGTACTTC,CASSYGRKPYEQYF,-,-,TRBJ2-7,TRBV6-5
TGTGCCTCGAAGAGTCCAGGGGAAAATTCACCCCTCCACTTT,CASKSPGENSPLHF,-,-,TRBJ1-6,TRBV19
TGTGCCAGCAGCGCCGAAATCACAGGGGAAGAGCAGTACTTC,CASSAEITGEEQYF,TRBD1,-,TRBJ2-7,TRBV9